The clone carrying this T cell receptor beta chain turned up a few times. Its antigen is unknown. Via MiXCR, TCRdb re-called the 5' RACE reads, giving one row per CDR3 protein. The sample holds around 1.7 million distinct CDR3 sequences, about 30% seen once. Among all donors, each was a healthy Caucasian. The CDR3 consists of 13 residues. Germline CDR1 LNHNV, CDR2 YYDKDF (reference sequence). With 4 bases removed from V and 0 bases from J, the gap between germline ends came to 7 bases. The record originates from a study of identical twins. Findings of the study overall: There were fewer insertions in abundant cord blood beta clonotypes, but memory repertoires showed no such pattern. Compared with unrelated sharing, twin-shared out-of-frame alpha sequences had more low-probability sequences.

The sample comprised cord blood. The rearrangement joins TRBV15 to TRBJ2-7, with D perhaps TRBD1 (5 bases). The sequence derives from a newborn girl in good health. The CDR3 region has the DNA TGTGCCACCAGCACAGGACACTCCTACGAGCAGTACTTC. Its translation: CATSTGHSYEQYF.